These 2 T cell receptor beta chains share one sample of origin, sequenced in a study of blood T cell repertoires in COVID-19. TCRdb's copy holds only in-frame clones and misses some; the assay was immunoSEQ multiplex PCR. The sample has about 200,000 clones; about 86% are singletons. What was sequenced was PBMCs or T cells enriched from blood (not recorded which). The receptors here all came from a woman aged 45-59 years with acute COVID-19.

The rearrangement links TRBV27 to TRBJ2-1; TRBD2 matches 8 bases. The junction had 7 bases not matched to a gene; V was cut back by 4 bases and J by 8 bases. The CDR3 has 14 amino acids. From germline, CDR1 is MNHEY and CDR2 SMNVEV (reference sequence). CDR3 amino acids: CASSYPGGQDEQFF. The CDR3 DNA is TGTGCCAGCAGTTACCCGGGGGGGCAGGATGAGCAGTTCTTC.

V is TRBV7-4 and J is TRBJ2-7; 9 bases match TRBD1. Germline trimming cut 4 bases from V and 2 bases from J; bases unmatched to any gene: 12. Germline assignment: CDR1 SGHVT and CDR2 SQSDAQ. This CDR3 is 17 amino acids long. CDR3: CASSYPGTGSGPYEQYF. CDR3 DNA sequence: TGTGCCAGCAGCTACCCAGGGACAGGGTCGGGACCCTACGAGCAGTACTTC.